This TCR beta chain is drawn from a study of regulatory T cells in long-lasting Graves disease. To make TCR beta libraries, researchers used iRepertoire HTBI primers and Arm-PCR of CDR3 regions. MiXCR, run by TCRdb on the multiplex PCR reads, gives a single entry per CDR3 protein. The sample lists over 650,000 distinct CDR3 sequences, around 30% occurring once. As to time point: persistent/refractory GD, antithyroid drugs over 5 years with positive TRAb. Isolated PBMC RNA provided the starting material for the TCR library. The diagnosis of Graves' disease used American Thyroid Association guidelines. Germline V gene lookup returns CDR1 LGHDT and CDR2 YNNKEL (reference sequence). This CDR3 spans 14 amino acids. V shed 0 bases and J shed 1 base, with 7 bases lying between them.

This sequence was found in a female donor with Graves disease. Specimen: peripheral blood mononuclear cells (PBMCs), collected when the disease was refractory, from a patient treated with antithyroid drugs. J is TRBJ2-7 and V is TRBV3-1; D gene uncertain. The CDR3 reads CASSQDPRSYEQYF. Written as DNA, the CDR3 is TGTGCCAGCAGCCAAGATCCCAGGTCCTACGAGCAGTACTTC.